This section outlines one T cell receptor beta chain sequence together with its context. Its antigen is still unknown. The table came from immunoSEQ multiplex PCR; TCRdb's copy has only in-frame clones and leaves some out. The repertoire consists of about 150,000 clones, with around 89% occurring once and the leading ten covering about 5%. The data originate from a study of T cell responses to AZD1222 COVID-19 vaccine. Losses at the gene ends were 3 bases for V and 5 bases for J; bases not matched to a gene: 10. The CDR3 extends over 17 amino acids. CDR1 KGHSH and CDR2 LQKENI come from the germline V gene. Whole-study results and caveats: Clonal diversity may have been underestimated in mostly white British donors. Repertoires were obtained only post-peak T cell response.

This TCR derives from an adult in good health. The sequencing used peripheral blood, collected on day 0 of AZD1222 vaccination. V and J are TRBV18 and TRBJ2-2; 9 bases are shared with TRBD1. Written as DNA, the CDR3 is TGTGCCAGCTCACCTCCGGGTGTGACAGGGGGAACCGGGGAGCTGTTTTTT. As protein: CASSPPGVTGGTGELFF.